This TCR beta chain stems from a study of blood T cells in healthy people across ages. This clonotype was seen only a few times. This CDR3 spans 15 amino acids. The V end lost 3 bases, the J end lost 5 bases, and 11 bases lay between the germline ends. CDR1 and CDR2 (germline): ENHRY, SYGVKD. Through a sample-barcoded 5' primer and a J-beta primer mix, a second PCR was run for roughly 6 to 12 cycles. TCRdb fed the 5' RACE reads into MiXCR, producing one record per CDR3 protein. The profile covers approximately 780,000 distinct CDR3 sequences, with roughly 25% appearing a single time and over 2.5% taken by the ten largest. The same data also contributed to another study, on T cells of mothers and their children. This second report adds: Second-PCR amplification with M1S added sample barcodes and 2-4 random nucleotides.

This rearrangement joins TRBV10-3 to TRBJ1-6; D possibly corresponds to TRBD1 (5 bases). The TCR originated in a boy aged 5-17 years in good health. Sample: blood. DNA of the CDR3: TGTGCCATCAGTGACATTGGGGCGGATAATTCACCCCTCCACTTT. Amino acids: CAISDIGADNSPLHF.